This record covers a single TCR beta chain. No antigen is known for it. Base qualities were left out, and no much larger clone turns up one base away. Spanning cysteine to phenylalanine, the CDR3 consists of 14 amino acids. Just CDR3 DNA is preserved here, 42 bases in frame from base 1. CDR1 and CDR2, per the germline V gene, are SGHTA and FQGNSA. The V end gives up 5 bases and the J end 6 bases, leaving 3 bases in the junction not matched to a gene. The immunoSEQ Assay, a bias-controlled multiplex PCR, was used to amplify TCRbeta CDR3 regions from genomic DNA. On the authors' methods: Nucleated cell counts per sample were estimated from amplification of reference gene primers within the assay. Sequence reads were collapsed and filtered to measure the absolute abundance of every unique TCRbeta CDR3 rearrangement. For each sample, productive Simpson clonality was calculated by taking the square root of Simpson's diversity index across productive rearrangements. TCRdb re-hosts the immuneACCESS table, in-frame sequences only. Its copies lack some clones; in the studies checked, an unresolved V gene accounts for under half of them, and the cause for the rest is not known. The V and J calls and the clone size are those of that table, but D and trimming were determined from the DNA. A total of about 210,000 clones appear in this sample, 88% of them only once. The top ten clones comprise approximately 1.5% of the sample.

This entry comes from a study of blood T cell repertoires in COVID-19 (dated by TCRdb to 2019 to 2021). Regarding the complete study: Samples from collaborators originated in the United States, Italy and Spain and spanned both the acute and convalescent phases of COVID-19. Subjects who had been exposed to COVID-19, were actively infected with it, or had recovered from it provided the deeply sampled blood TCRbeta repertoires that made up the dataset. A de-identified subject ID, COVID-19 status, age in years and sex were almost always included in the sample metadata. The material from the prospective study consisted of cDNA or gDNA derived from T cells, B-cell-depleted T cells, or PBMCs. Where HLA class I and class II types were available, the types were taken from metadata supplied by the sample provider, not from assay-based typing. The samples were drawn from two sources: the first 160 participants of the ongoing ImmuneRACE study, and over 1,000 subjects contributed by 6 global collaborators. The repertoires were made available in a free public database intended to serve as a resource for research on the immune response to SARS-CoV-2. Overall study outcomes, separate from this receptor: Clinical and demographic metadata were provided uncurated, with the amount varying by source and participant.

Collaborating institutions collected whole blood in K2EDTA tubes following their own protocols. For TCRbeta analysis, collaborators shipped samples in one of three forms: frozen whole blood, isolated PBMCs, or DNA extracted from either of those sample types. What was sequenced was peripheral blood. The sequence is built from TRBV7-2 and TRBJ1-5; 11 bases in between match TRBD1. The clonotype was recovered from a man between 18 and 29 years old with active or convalescent COVID-19. The DNA reads as follows: TGTGCCAGCAGCCGGACAGGGGGCGTTCAGCCCCAGCATTTT. Its translation reads: CASSRTGGVQPQHF.